A single sample gave rise to the 30 T cell receptor beta chains below, sequenced in a study of response to subunit inactivated influenza vaccine (dated by TCRdb to the late 2010s). Libraries were constructed by RT-PCR. Sequencing relied on an Illumina HiSeq 2500. TCRdb redid the processing of the public reads, applying fastp at Q25 and MiXCR, and retained in-frame beta chains. Here each entry gathers all rows of one CDR3 protein and keeps the most common genes and DNA. Recorded for this sample are about 700,000 distinct CDR3 sequences; 15% to 19% of them occurred a single time. 11% of the sample lies in the top ten. This sample comprised PBMCs from blood, obtained 11 to 12 days after vaccination. The receptors stem from a man between 45 and 60 years old who received an inactivated influenza vaccine. Donor details come from another sample of the same person, matched by shared clones.

V and J are TRBV28 and TRBJ1-5, with TRBD1 as a possible D gene (5 bases). Germline V CDR1 and CDR2: MDHEN, SYDVKM. The V and J ends lost 3 bases and 0 bases respectively, with 9 bases between them. The CDR3 runs 15 residues. Here the CDR3 reads CASSFLGASNQPQHF. The CDR3 DNA follows: TGTGCCAGCAGTTTTCTCGGGGCTAGCAATCAGCCCCAGCATTTT.

The chain recombines TRBV27 with TRBJ2-1; maybe TRBD2 (6 bases). This CDR3 has 13 amino acids. Germline V lookup: CDR1 MNHEY, CDR2 SMNVEV (reference sequence). Trimming shortened V by 9 bases and J by 8 bases, and 17 bases separated the two germline ends. This CDR3 reads CASAGPIWDEQFF. The CDR3 region has the DNA TGTGCCAGTGCGGGGCCCATCTGGGATGAGCAGTTCTTC.

The chain has TRBV9 and TRBJ2-5, with 7 bases matching TRBD1. Germline V gives CDR1 SGDLS, CDR2 YYNGEE. V shed 0 bases and J 2 bases; nucleotides not matched to a gene: 7. The length of the CDR3 is 16 residues. The CDR3 reads CASSVAYRDSQETQYF. In DNA, the CDR3 is TGTGCCAGCAGCGTAGCATATAGGGACAGTCAAGAGACCCAGTACTTC.

This chain connects TRBV28 to TRBJ2-3; maybe TRBD1 (6 bases). V was cut by 2 bases and J by 1 base, with 10 bases left in between. Germline lookup yields CDR1 MDHEN and CDR2 SYDVKM. This CDR3 has 15 residues. The CDR3 sequence: CASSLRYRGTDTQYF. CDR3 DNA sequence: TGTGCCAGCAGTTTAAGGTACAGGGGCACAGATACGCAGTATTTT.

The rearrangement links TRBV5-1 to TRBJ1-2; 9 nucleotides line up with TRBD1. The length of the CDR3 is 15 residues. CDR1 is SGHRS and CDR2 is YFSETQ in the germline V gene. V shed 4 bases, J shed 4 bases, and the junction held 8 bases outside the gene matches. The CDR3 coding sequence is TGCGCCAGCAGCCAGGGGACAGGGTCGGGCTATGGCTACACCTTC. It encodes CASSQGTGSGYGYTF.

This clonotype was detected only a few times. This rearrangement joins TRBV11-2 to TRBJ2-1, with TRBD1 matching 8 bases. With V trimmed by 6 bases and J by 6 bases, 4 bases remained unmatched. CDR1 is SGHAT and CDR2 is FQNNGV in the germline V gene. The CDR3 runs to 13 residues. CDR3 sequence reads: CASRQTGVNEQFF. CDR3 in DNA: TGTGCCAGCAGGCAGACAGGGGTCAATGAGCAGTTCTTC.

The sample holds many counts of this clonotype. This sequence joins TRBV5-1 and TRBJ1-2; no definite D call. Germline V gene lookup returns CDR1 SGHRS and CDR2 YFSETQ. The CDR3 has 15 amino acids. V was pared by 0 bases and J by 4 bases, with 13 bases between. The CDR3 spells CASSLALSSSYGYTF. CDR3 in DNA: TGCGCCAGCAGCTTGGCTCTCAGTTCGAGCTATGGCTACACCTTC.

The rearrangement joins TRBV5-6 to TRBJ1-1; maybe TRBD1 (5 bases). Trimming cost V 1 base and J 4 bases, with 14 bases left between them. The CDR3 is 15 residues long. CDR1 and CDR2 (germline): SGHDT, YYEEEE. The CDR3 region is CASSLYVRAGTEAFF. CDR3 bases: TGTGCCAGCAGCTTGTATGTCAGGGCTGGCACTGAAGCTTTCTTT.

This clonotype has more than one count but fewer than ten. V is TRBV18 and J is TRBJ1-4; TRBD1 aligns across 8 bases. The CDR3 runs 15 residues. J lost 7 bases, V lost 5 bases, and 9 bases had no gene match. Germline values: CDR1 KGHSH, CDR2 LQKENI. CDR3 in DNA: TGTGCCAGCTCAACAGGACAGGGTAACATTGAAAAACTGTTTTTT. Residues: CASSTGQGNIEKLFF.

This clonotype showed up just a few times. The chain uses TRBV5-1 and TRBJ2-3; 9 nucleotides agree with TRBD1. The germline gives CDR1 SGHRS, CDR2 YFSETQ. The CDR3 contains 14 residues. V lost 3 bases to trimming and J lost 6 bases; unmatched junction nucleotides: 5. CDR3 nucleotides: TGCGCCAGCAGCTCCCGGGACAGGGTTGATACGCAGTATTTT. Protein sequence: CASSSRDRVDTQYF.

This chain joins TRBV15 and TRBJ2-7; D is unresolved. Germline V lookup: CDR1 LNHNV, CDR2 YYDKDF (reference sequence). The CDR3 covers 13 residues. With 6 bases removed from V and 3 bases from J, the gap between germline ends came to 12 bases. Here the CDR3 DNA reads TGTGCCACCAGTCCCTTTTCCCTCTACGAGCAGTACTTC. It is translated as CATSPFSLYEQYF.

This clonotype has a handful of counts. The chain combines TRBV4-2 with TRBJ2-3; 7 positions agree with TRBD2. Germline values: CDR1 LGHNA, CDR2 YNFKEQ. V trimming: 0 bases; J trimming: 0 bases; junction bases outside the gene matches: 3. The CDR3 is made up of 16 amino acids. CDR3 protein: CASSQDSSGSTDTQYF. The CDR3 DNA reads as TGTGCCAGCAGCCAAGATTCTAGCGGTAGCACAGATACGCAGTATTTT.

The table lists this clonotype with a few counts. The chain employs TRBV11-1 and TRBJ2-1; 8 bases align to TRBD2. The CDR3 covers 21 residues. The ends lost 1 base at V and 6 bases at J; junction bases unmatched: 23. Germline CDR1 reads SGHAT; CDR2 reads FQDESV (reference sequence). CDR3 DNA sequence: TGTGCCAGCAGCTTAGGGTGGGACTACCTCGGGAGGGGTGGATCCCCCAATGAGCAGTTCTTC. It translates to CASSLGWDYLGRGGSPNEQFF.

This clonotype was detected a few times. The chain joins TRBV7-8 to TRBJ1-4; no clear D. The germline V and J ends were trimmed by 0 bases and 8 bases, with 7 bases remaining between them. CDR1 and CDR2 from the germline V gene are SGHVS and FQNEAQ. This CDR3 region has 13 residues. CDR3 DNA: TGTGCCAGCAGCTTAGCCCCGGGGGAAAAACTGTTTTTT. This sequence encodes CASSLAPGEKLFF. The complete variable domain, with remaining parts taken from reference TRBV7-8 and TRBJ1-4, reads GAGVSQSPRYKVAKRGQDVALRCDPISGHVSLFWYQQALGQGPEFLTYFQNEAQLDKSGLPSDRFFAERPEGSVSTLKIQRTQQEDSAVYLCASSLAPGEKLFFGSGTQLSVL.

This clonotype turned up a few times. This sequence joins TRBV7-2 and TRBJ2-2; D gene unclear. V was shortened by 2 bases and J by 0 bases, with 13 bases between the two germline ends. This CDR3 region has 17 residues. The V gene's germline CDR1 is SGHTA and CDR2 FQGNSA. The CDR3 nucleotides read TGTGCCAGCAGCTTATCCCCGCGGTTATCGAACACCGGGGAGCTGTTTTTT. It is translated as CASSLSPRLSNTGELFF.

The table lists this clonotype with a few counts. The V call is TRBV4-2, the J call TRBJ1-3; tentative D call: TRBD1 (5 bases). Germline lookup yields CDR1 LGHNA and CDR2 YNFKEQ. CDR3 length: 14 amino acids. Trimming removed 3 bases at V and 1 base at J, with 7 bases between. The CDR3 region is CASSQGESGNTIYF. The CDR3 DNA follows: TGTGCCAGCAGCCAGGGGGAATCTGGAAACACCATATATTTT.

This clonotype was counted at least ten times. The gene calls are TRBV4-2 and TRBJ1-1; the D is unclear. The CDR3 is 11 residues long. Germline CDR1 is LGHNA and CDR2 is YNFKEQ. V lost 7 bases to trimming and J lost 6 bases, with 9 bases between them. CDR3 loop: CASTLGPEAFF. CDR3 DNA: TGTGCCAGCACCCTAGGACCTGAAGCTTTCTTT.

This clonotype was counted only a few times. The chain combines TRBV27 with TRBJ1-2; D is unclear. This CDR3 is 15 amino acids long. V was clipped by 0 bases and J by 4 bases, with 12 bases between them. Germline V CDR1 and CDR2: MNHEY, SMNVEV (reference sequence). The CDR3 DNA is TGTGCCAGCAGTTTATCCGACGGGCTTAGCTATGGCTACACCTTC. This sequence encodes CASSLSDGLSYGYTF.

The CDR3 reads CASRTGPPGEQYF. The CDR3 DNA reads as TGTGCCAGCCGTACGGGCCCCCCGGGCGAGCAGTACTTC. V and J are TRBV27 and TRBJ2-7, with D uncertain. Germline V gives CDR1 MNHEY, CDR2 SMNVEV (reference sequence). Between the trimmed V and J ends, which lost 8 bases and 6 bases, there was a span of 17 bases. This CDR3 comprises 13 residues.

This clonotype was found a few times. The chain couples TRBV4-1 to TRBJ1-2; D might be TRBD1 (5 bases). The CDR3 runs 19 residues. The V end was cut by 4 bases, the J end by 8 bases, with 32 bases between. Germline V lookup: CDR1 MGHRA, CDR2 YSYEKL. DNA for the CDR3: TGCGCCAGCAGCCCATATTCCGGGAGGGGAGGTCCCTCGGAGAGAGGCTACACCTTC. This translates into CASSPYSGRGGPSERGYTF.

This clonotype was seen at least ten times. The chain links TRBV5-4 to TRBJ2-5, with no clear D. This CDR3 region has 14 residues. Looked up from germline, CDR1 is SGHNT and CDR2 is YYREEE (reference sequence). Trimming removed 3 bases at V and 1 base at J, with 10 bases between. CDR3 in DNA: TGTGCCAGCAGCTGGACGGGCCCCCAAGAGACCCAGTACTTC. Amino acids: CASSWTGPQETQYF. Based on the CDR3 plus reference TRBV5-4 and TRBJ2-5, the full variable domain is ETGVTQSPTHLIKTRGQQVTLRCSSQSGHNTVSWYQQALGQGPQFIFQYYREEENGRGNFPPRFSGLQFPNYSSELNVNALELDDSALYLCASSWTGPQETQYFGPGTRLLVL.

This clonotype was counted a few times. The gene calls are TRBV3-1 and TRBJ1-4; D gene uncertain. The CDR3 contains 16 residues. Deletions cut 1 base from V and 2 bases from J, with 11 bases between. Germline V gives CDR1 LGHDT, CDR2 YNNKEL (reference sequence). The CDR3 DNA follows: TGTGCCAGCAGCCAAGGCGGTAGCGCGACTAATGAAAAACTGTTTTTT. Protein: CASSQGGSATNEKLFF. Based on the CDR3 plus reference TRBV3-1 and TRBJ1-4, the full variable domain is DTAVSQTPKYLVTQMGNDKSIKCEQNLGHDTMYWYKQDSKKFLKIMFSYNNKELIINETVPNRFSPKSPDKAHLNLHINSLELGDSAVYFCASSQGGSATNEKLFFGSGTQLSVL.

Ten or more counts support this clonotype. The chain has TRBV29-1 and TRBJ1-1; the match to TRBD1 covers 8 bases. Germline V gene sequence: CDR1 SQVTM, CDR2 ANQGSEA. The CDR3 sequence is 14 residues long. Trimming took 6 bases from V and 1 from J; bases not matched to a gene: 7. The DNA for the CDR3 is TGCAGCGTAGGGACAGGCCTCGAGAACACTGAAGCTTTCTTT. Translated: CSVGTGLENTEAFF.

The chain recombines TRBV4-1 with TRBJ2-7, with unresolved D. Per germline, CDR1 MGHRA and CDR2 YSYEKL. This CDR3 region has 19 residues. The V gene lost 0 bases and the J gene lost 2 bases, with 23 bases spanning the gap. The CDR3 DNA follows: TGCGCCAGCAGCCAAGAAACACACGGACGCTTCGTTCGTCCCTACGAGCAGTACTTC. Translated: CASSQETHGRFVRPYEQYF.

This clonotype was seen a handful of times. The V and J genes are TRBV7-8 and TRBJ1-2; D ambiguous. The V gene lost 8 bases and the J gene lost 8 bases, with 21 bases spanning the gap. Germline loops: CDR1 SGHVS, CDR2 FQNEAQ. This CDR3 is built from 14 residues. DNA for the CDR3: TGTGCCAGCTCCACCCGTGACGTGAGAGTAGGCTACACCTTC. Translation: CASSTRDVRVGYTF.

This clonotype was counted a few times. This rearrangement joins TRBV28 to TRBJ2-1, with 12 bases lining up with TRBD2. The germline V gene encodes CDR1 MDHEN and CDR2 SYDVKM. Losses at the gene ends were 7 bases for V and 7 bases for J; bases not matched to a gene: 5. There are 14 residues in the CDR3. The CDR3 sequence: CASILAGGRNEQFF. CDR3 coding DNA: TGTGCCAGCATACTAGCGGGGGGCCGGAATGAGCAGTTCTTC.

This clonotype was counted only a few times. The chain uses TRBV6-2 or TRBV6-3 and TRBJ2-7; D could derive from TRBD1 or TRBD2 (5 bases each). This CDR3 comprises 17 residues. Per germline, CDR1 MNHEY and CDR2 SVGEGT. V lost 0 bases, J lost 3 bases, and 18 bases lay in between. The CDR3 nucleotides are TGTGCCAGCAGTTACTCTACTTGGGGGATAGCCCGCTACGAGCAGTACTTC. This gives the protein CASSYSTWGIARYEQYF.

This rearrangement joins TRBV6-1 to TRBJ2-2; 11 bases map to TRBD2. Germline V lookup: CDR1 MNHNS, CDR2 SASEGT. V trimming: 4 bases; J trimming: 1 base; junction bases outside the gene matches: 5. This CDR3 region has 17 residues. The CDR3 reads CASSVKTSGRNTGELFF. CDR3 nucleotide sequence: TGTGCCAGCAGTGTAAAAACTAGCGGGAGGAACACCGGGGAGCTGTTTTTT.

V is TRBV9 and J is TRBJ2-2, with D perhaps matching TRBD2 (6 bases). The CDR3 sequence is 16 residues long. In germline, CDR1 is SGDLS, CDR2 YYNGEE. The ends were cut back, 2 bases at V and 0 bases at J, with 11 bases in the middle. The CDR3 loop is CASSVGGVPNTGELFF. CDR3 DNA sequence: TGTGCCAGCAGCGTCGGGGGAGTTCCGAACACCGGGGAGCTGTTTTTT.

The gene calls are TRBV7-9 and TRBJ2-7; TRBD2 might be the D (5 bases). CDR3 size: 14 residues. The germline V and J ends were trimmed by 5 bases and 2 bases, with 13 bases remaining between them. CDR1 is SEHNR and CDR2 is FQNEAQ in the germline V gene (reference sequence). In nucleotides, the CDR3 is TGTGCCAGCAGCCCGGCTAGCTCGACCTACGAGCAGTACTTC. Its protein is CASSPASSTYEQYF.